This entry is about one T cell receptor beta chain. Its antigen is as yet unknown. Time point specified: newly diagnosed GD, antithyroid drugs for less than 3 months. TCR sequences were obtained from RNA taken from PBMCs. A volume of 9 to 9.5 milliliters of peripheral blood was collected in EDTA tubes. The entry originates in a study of regulatory T cells in long-lasting Graves disease. Looking at the study overall: Prior antithyroid drug treatment in newly diagnosed Graves' patients lasted under 3 months.

V was shortened by 4 bases and J by 4 bases, with 15 bases between the two germline ends. The CDR3 sequence is 15 residues long. Germline CDR1 and CDR2: SEHNR and FQNEAQ (reference sequence). Regarding the study as a whole: Persistent Graves' patients showed less TCR diversity than newly diagnosed ones. Persistent disease favored TRBV28, TRBJ1-2 and TRBJ2-5.

Construction of the TCR beta libraries employed iRepertoire HTBI primers in conjunction with Arm-PCR of CDR3 regions. TCRdb ran MiXCR on the multiplex PCR reads and lists one entry per CDR3 protein. The sample lists under 300,000 distinct CDR3 sequences, roughly a fifth occurring once. The J gene is TRBJ2-3, the V gene TRBV7-9, with D tentatively TRBD2 (6 bases). The source was peripheral blood mononuclear cells (PBMCs), collected at new diagnosis, from a patient treated with antithyroid drugs. The sequence came from a female donor with Graves disease. CDR3 coding DNA: TGTGCCAGCAGCTCAAGGGGACTCGGCTCAGATACGCAGTATTTT. Encoded protein: CASSSRGLGSDTQYF.